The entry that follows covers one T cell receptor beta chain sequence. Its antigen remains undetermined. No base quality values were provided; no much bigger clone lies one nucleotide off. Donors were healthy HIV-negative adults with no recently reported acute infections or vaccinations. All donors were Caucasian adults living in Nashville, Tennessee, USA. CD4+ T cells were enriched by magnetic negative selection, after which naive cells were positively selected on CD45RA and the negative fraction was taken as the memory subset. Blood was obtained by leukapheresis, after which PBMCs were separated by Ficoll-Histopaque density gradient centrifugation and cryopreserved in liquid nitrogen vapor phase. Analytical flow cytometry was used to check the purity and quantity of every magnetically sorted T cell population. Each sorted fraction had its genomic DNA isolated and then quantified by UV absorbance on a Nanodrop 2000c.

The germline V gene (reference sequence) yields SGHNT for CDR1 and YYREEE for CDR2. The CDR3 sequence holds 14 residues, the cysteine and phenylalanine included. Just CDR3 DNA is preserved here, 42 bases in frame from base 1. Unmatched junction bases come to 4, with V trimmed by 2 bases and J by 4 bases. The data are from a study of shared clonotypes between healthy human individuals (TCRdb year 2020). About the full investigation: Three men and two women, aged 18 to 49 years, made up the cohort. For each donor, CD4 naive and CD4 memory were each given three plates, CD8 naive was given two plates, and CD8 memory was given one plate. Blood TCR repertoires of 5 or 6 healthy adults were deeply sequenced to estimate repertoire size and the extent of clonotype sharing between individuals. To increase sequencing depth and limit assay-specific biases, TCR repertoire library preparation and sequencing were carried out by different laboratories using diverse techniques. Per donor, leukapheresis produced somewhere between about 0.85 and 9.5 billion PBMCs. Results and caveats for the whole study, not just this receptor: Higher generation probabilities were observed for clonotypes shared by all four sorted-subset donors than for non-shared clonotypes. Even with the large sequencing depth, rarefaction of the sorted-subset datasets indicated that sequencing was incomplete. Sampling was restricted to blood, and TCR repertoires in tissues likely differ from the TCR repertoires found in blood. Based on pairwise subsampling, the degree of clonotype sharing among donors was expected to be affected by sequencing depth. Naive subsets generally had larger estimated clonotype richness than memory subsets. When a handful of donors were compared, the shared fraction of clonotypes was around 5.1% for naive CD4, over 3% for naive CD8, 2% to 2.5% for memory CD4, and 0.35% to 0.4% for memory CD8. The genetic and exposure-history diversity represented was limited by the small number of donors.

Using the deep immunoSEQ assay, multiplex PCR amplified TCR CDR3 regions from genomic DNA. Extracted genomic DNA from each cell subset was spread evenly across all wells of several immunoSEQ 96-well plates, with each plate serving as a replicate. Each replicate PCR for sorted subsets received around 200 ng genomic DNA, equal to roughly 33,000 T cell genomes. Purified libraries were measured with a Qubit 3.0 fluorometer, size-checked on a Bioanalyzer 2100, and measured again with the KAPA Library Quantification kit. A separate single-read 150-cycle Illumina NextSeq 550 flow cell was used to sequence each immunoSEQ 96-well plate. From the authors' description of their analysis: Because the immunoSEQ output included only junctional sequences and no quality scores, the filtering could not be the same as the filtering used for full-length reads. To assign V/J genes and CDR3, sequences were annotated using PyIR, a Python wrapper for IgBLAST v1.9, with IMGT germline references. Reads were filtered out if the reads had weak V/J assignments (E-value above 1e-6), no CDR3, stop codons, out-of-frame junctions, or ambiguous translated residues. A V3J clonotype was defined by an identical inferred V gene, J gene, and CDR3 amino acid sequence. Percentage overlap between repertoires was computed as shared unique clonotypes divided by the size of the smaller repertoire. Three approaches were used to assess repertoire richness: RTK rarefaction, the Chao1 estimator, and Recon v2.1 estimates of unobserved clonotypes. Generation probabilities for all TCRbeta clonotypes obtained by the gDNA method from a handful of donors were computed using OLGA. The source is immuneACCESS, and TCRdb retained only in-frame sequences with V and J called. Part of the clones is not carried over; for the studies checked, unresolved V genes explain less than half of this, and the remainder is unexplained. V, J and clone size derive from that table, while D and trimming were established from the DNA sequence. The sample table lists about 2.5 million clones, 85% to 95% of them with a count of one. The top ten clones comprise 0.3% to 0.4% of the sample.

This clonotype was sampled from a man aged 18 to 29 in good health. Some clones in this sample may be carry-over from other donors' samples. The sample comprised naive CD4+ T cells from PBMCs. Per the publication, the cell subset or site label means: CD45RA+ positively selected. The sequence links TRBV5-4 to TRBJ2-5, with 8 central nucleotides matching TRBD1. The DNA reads TGTGCCAGCAGCTTTTCCGGGACAGGAGAGACCCAGTACTTC. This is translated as CASSFSGTGETQYF. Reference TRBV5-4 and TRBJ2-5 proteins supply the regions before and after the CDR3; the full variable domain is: ETGVTQSPTHLIKTRGQQVTLRCSSQSGHNTVSWYQQALGQGPQFIFQYYREEENGRGNFPPRFSGLQFPNYSSELNVNALELDDSALYLCASSFSGTGETQYFGPGTRLLVL.